These 27 T cell receptor beta chains were all obtained from the same sample, sequenced in a study of a mutant IDH1 vaccine in newly diagnosed glioma. This sample's time point: week 11, during vaccination. Topical imiquimod accompanied each vaccine dose, which consisted of 300 ug of mutant IDH1 20-mer peptide. These receptors' antigens are unknown. Profiling relied on immunoSEQ multiplex PCR, and the TCRdb table lists in-frame clones only, not all of them. The sample lists 60,000 or so clones; about 91% were seen once. The input for sequencing was PBMCs, taken from a glioma patient whose treatment included an IDH1 peptide vaccine. The receptors shown here come from a man aged 35 to 55 with glioma.

This sequence joins TRBV18 and TRBJ1-6; D is possibly TRBD1 (6 bases). Germline CDR1 is KGHSH and CDR2 is LQKENI. This CDR3 region has 15 residues. Trimming removed 2 bases at V and 6 bases at J, with 11 bases between. CDR3 sequence: CASSPDRNPNSPLHF. CDR3 bases: TGTGCCAGCTCACCAGACAGGAACCCTAATTCACCCCTCCACTTT. The full variable domain, rest sourced from reference TRBV18 and TRBJ1-6, is NAGVMQNPRHLVRRRGQEARLRCSPMKGHSHVYWYRQLPEEGLKFMVYLQKENIIDESGMPKERFSAEFPKEGPSILRIQQVVRGDSAAYFCASSPDRNPNSPLHFGNGTRLTVT.

The genes are TRBV14 and TRBJ2-5, with TRBD1 matching 10 bases. Losses at the gene ends were 5 bases for V and 2 bases for J; bases not matched to a gene: 8. This CDR3 has 16 residues. The germline CDR1 and CDR2 sequences are SGHDN and FVKESK. The DNA for the CDR3 is TGTGCCAGCAGCTCTTGGGACAGGGGATATCAAGAGACCCAGTACTTC. Protein product: CASSSWDRGYQETQYF.

By share, this clone ranks as medium-sized. The J gene is TRBJ1-1, the V gene TRBV29-1; no reliable D call. Germline V gene data show CDR1 as SQVTM and CDR2 as ANQGSEA. The V gene lost 3 bases and the J gene lost 4 bases, with 9 bases spanning the gap. The CDR3 sequence is 12 residues long. The CDR3 protein is CSVEPGSTEAFF. The CDR3 DNA sequence: TGCAGCGTTGAGCCGGGAAGCACTGAAGCTTTCTTT.

The chain combines TRBV9 with TRBJ1-1; D uncertain. CDR1 is SGDLS, CDR2 YYNGEE, per germline. The CDR3 contains 13 residues. V was cut by 4 bases and J by 1 base, with 8 bases left in between. The CDR3 DNA is TGTGCCAGCAGCCGGAAAGGGAACACTGAAGCTTTCTTT. It is translated as CASSRKGNTEAFF.

The genes are TRBV6-1 and TRBJ2-1; perhaps TRBD1 as D (6 bases). Germline loops: CDR1 MNHNS, CDR2 SASEGT. This CDR3 contains 15 residues. Between the trimmed V and J ends, which lost 8 bases and 1 base, there was a span of 15 bases. CDR3 DNA sequence: TGTGCCAGCGGTCCTACGACAGGTTCCTACAATGAGCAGTTCTTC. This translates into CASGPTTGSYNEQFF.

The chain is built from TRBV28 and TRBJ1-2; 11 bases are shared with TRBD1. The CDR3 covers 16 residues. In germline, CDR1 is MDHEN, CDR2 SYDVKM. Unmatched junction bases numbered 5, after V lost 4 bases and J lost 1 base. CDR3 in amino acids: CASSSGQGAYNYGYTF. CDR3 in DNA: TGTGCCAGCAGTTCCGGACAGGGGGCCTATAACTATGGCTACACCTTC.

The chain employs TRBV2 and TRBJ1-1, with D unclear. V lost 9 bases and J lost 11, with 19 bases in between. The germline gives CDR1 SNHLY, CDR2 FYNNEI. The CDR3 runs 12 residues. Here the CDR3 reads CARPRVGLWAFF. CDR3 DNA: TGTGCCAGACCGCGAGTAGGTCTGTGGGCTTTCTTT.

Only a few counts were recorded for this clone. V and J are TRBV7-9 and TRBJ2-5, with D perhaps TRBD1 or TRBD2 (5 bases each). V gave up 5 bases and J gave up 3 bases, with 13 bases separating them. Germline CDR1 is SEHNR and CDR2 is FQNEAQ (reference sequence). The CDR3 length is 14 residues. The CDR3 sequence is CASSHFRDEETQYF. The DNA of the CDR3 is TGTGCCAGCAGCCACTTCCGGGACGAAGAGACCCAGTACTTC.

The rearrangement uses TRBV5-1 and TRBJ2-5; no reliable D call. Germline values: CDR1 SGHRS, CDR2 YFSETQ. CDR3 length: 12 amino acids. V lost 4 bases and J 0 bases, leaving 4 bases between the germline ends. The CDR3 bases are TGCGCCAGCAGCCGGAACCAAGAGACCCAGTACTTC. Translating it yields CASSRNQETQYF.

The chain combines TRBV4-1 with TRBJ2-4; D is unclear. CDR3 length: 14 amino acids. The V gene lost 0 bases and the J gene lost 0 bases, with 3 bases spanning the gap. The germline V gene has CDR1 MGHRA and CDR2 YSYEKL. As DNA, the CDR3 is TGCGCCAGCAGCCAAGAACTAGCCAAAAACATTCAGTACTTC. The encoded protein is CASSQELAKNIQYF.

This clone appeared a few times. The rearrangement joins TRBV2 to TRBJ1-5; D is uncertain. The CDR3 has 14 residues. Germline CDR1 is SNHLY and CDR2 is FYNNEI. V dropped 7 bases and J dropped 2 bases, with 12 bases sitting between them. In nucleotides, the CDR3 is TGTGCCAGCAAATCCGGAGCCGGCAATCAGCCCCAGCATTTT. Residues: CASKSGAGNQPQHF. Using reference TRBV2 and TRBJ1-5 for the parts outside the CDR3, the full variable domain is EPEVTQTPSHQVTQMGQEVILRCVPISNHLYFYWYRQILGQKVEFLVSFYNNEISEKSEIFDDQFSVERPDGSNFTLKIRSTKLEDSAMYFCASKSGAGNQPQHFGDGTRLSIL.

The V call is TRBV18, the J call TRBJ2-5, with a possible D match to TRBD1 (6 bases). TRBJ2-7 explains the end of the DNA better; the J call may be wrong. The length of the CDR3 is 13 residues. Looked up from germline, CDR1 is KGHSH and CDR2 is LQKENI. The CDR3 spells CASSPPTGYEQYF. Here the CDR3 DNA reads TGTGCCAGCTCACCACCGACAGGCTACGAGCAGTACTTC.

The chain joins TRBV28 to TRBJ2-3; D is possibly TRBD1 (6 bases). V was trimmed by 2 bases and J by 4 bases, leaving 10 bases between them. The CDR3 consists of 14 residues. Germline assignment: CDR1 MDHEN and CDR2 SYDVKM. CDR3 sequence (DNA): TGTGCCAGCAGTTTAGGGGGCCTGGCAGATACGCAGTATTTT. Protein: CASSLGGLADTQYF.

The chain couples TRBV6-1 to TRBJ2-7; unclear D gene. CDR3 length: 11 residues. With 2 bases removed from V and 3 bases from J, the gap between germline ends came to 2 bases. CDR1 MNHNS and CDR2 SASEGT come from the germline V gene. For the CDR3, the DNA is TGTGCCAGCAGTGAACTCTACGAGCAGTACTTC. Its translation is CASSELYEQYF.

V gene TRBV2 combines with J gene TRBJ1-5; 8 bases are a match to TRBD1. With V trimmed by 11 bases and J by 6 bases, 9 bases remained unmatched. The CDR3 totals 13 residues. Germline CDR1 SNHLY, CDR2 FYNNEI. CDR3 coding DNA: TGTGCCTGCGGGGCAGGGGGCGGTCAGCCCCAGCATTTT. Protein sequence: CACGAGGGQPQHF.

The V gene is TRBV4-2, the J gene TRBJ1-5; D is ambiguous. V gave up 0 bases and J gave up 2 bases, with 11 bases separating them. This CDR3 region has 16 residues. Per germline, CDR1 LGHNA and CDR2 YNFKEQ. The CDR3 region has the DNA TGTGCCAGCAGCCAAGACGCGGGAGAGGGCAATCAGCCCCAGCATTTT. Amino acid sequence: CASSQDAGEGNQPQHF.

V is TRBV28 and J is TRBJ2-7; 8 bases are a match to TRBD1. Germline loops: CDR1 MDHEN, CDR2 SYDVKM. The CDR3 has 14 residues. With V trimmed by 5 bases and J by 7 bases, 10 bases remained unmatched. The CDR3: CASSPLGQGKEQYF. CDR3 DNA sequence: TGTGCCAGCAGTCCCCTTGGACAGGGAAAGGAGCAGTACTTC.

The genes are TRBV20-1 and TRBJ1-2; D is unclear. The CDR3 has 8 amino acids. The germline CDR1 and CDR2 sequences are DFQATT and SNEGSKA (reference sequence). The V and J ends lost 5 bases and 5 bases respectively, with 0 bases between them. CDR3 protein: CSAYGYTF. CDR3 in DNA: TGCAGTGCTTATGGCTACACCTTC.

The chain links TRBV28 to TRBJ1-5; D is possibly TRBD1 (6 bases). V was trimmed by 8 bases and J by 3 bases, leaving 14 bases between them. The germline CDR1 and CDR2 sequences are MDHEN and SYDVKM. The CDR3 sequence is 14 residues long. The CDR3 is CASLRQGINQPQHF. For the CDR3, the DNA is TGTGCCAGCCTGCGGCAGGGGATCAATCAGCCCCAGCATTTT.

This chain uses TRBV6-5 with TRBJ1-5; 10 nucleotides line up with TRBD1. With V trimmed by 2 bases and J by 5 bases, 3 bases remained unmatched. Germline CDR1 is MNHEY and CDR2 is SVGAGI. The CDR3 runs to 15 residues. The chain's CDR3 is CASSYGTGVDQPQHF. The DNA for the CDR3 is TGTGCCAGCAGTTACGGGACAGGGGTAGATCAGCCCCAGCATTTT.

The gene calls are TRBV7-2 and TRBJ1-2; TRBD1 might be the D (5 bases). CDR3 size: 14 residues. Germline CDR1 reads SGHTA; CDR2 reads FQGNSA. Trimming took 5 bases from V and 5 from J, leaving 15 bases between them. DNA for the CDR3: TGTGCCAGCAGCCCCGGGGGGACGGCTTATGGCTACACCTTC. Translation: CASSPGGTAYGYTF.

In its sample, this clone was seen once. This sequence joins TRBV27 and TRBJ1-6, with D perhaps TRBD1 (5 bases). V lost 3 bases and J lost 7, with 7 bases in between. The CDR3 is 13 residues long. Germline CDR1 is MNHEY and CDR2 is SMNVEV (reference sequence). The CDR3 protein is CASSLTANSPLHF. In DNA form, the CDR3 reads TGTGCCAGCAGTTTGACAGCCAATTCACCCCTCCACTTT.

This clone was found once. V gene TRBV7-9 combines with J gene TRBJ2-3, with 13 bases identical to TRBD2. J was trimmed by 4 bases and V by 6 bases; bases with no gene match: 7. The CDR3 sequence is 16 residues long. CDR1 is SEHNR and CDR2 is FQNEAQ in the germline V gene (reference sequence). The CDR3 nucleotides read TGTGCCAGCAGTCCCGGACTAGCGGGAGATCCAGATACGCAGTATTTT. This sequence encodes CASSPGLAGDPDTQYF.

This chain uses TRBV7-9 with TRBJ1-3; D call uncertain. The CDR3 totals 17 residues. V lost 1 base to trimming and J lost 2 bases, with 15 bases between them. In germline, CDR1 is SEHNR, CDR2 FQNEAQ (reference sequence). The CDR3 nucleotides are TGTGCCAGCAGCTTAGGGGGTGAAGGGTCGGCTGGAAACACCATATATTTT. Its translation is CASSLGGEGSAGNTIYF. Filled out from reference TRBV7-9 and TRBJ1-3, the complete variable domain reads DTGVSQNPRHKITKRGQNVTFRCDPISEHNRLYWYRQTLGQGPEFLTYFQNEAQLEKSRLLSDRFSAERPKGSFSTLEIQRTEQGDSAMYLCASSLGGEGSAGNTIYFGEGSWLTVV.

This chain's CDR3 is CASNGRQGGTEAFF. The CDR3 coding sequence is TGTGCCAGCAACGGGAGACAGGGAGGGACTGAAGCTTTCTTT. The chain links TRBV2 to TRBJ1-1; 7 bases map to TRBD1. The CDR3 runs 14 residues. Germline V gene sequence: CDR1 SNHLY, CDR2 FYNNEI. V was pared by 7 bases and J by 5 bases, with 10 bases of the junction left unmatched.

The rearrangement joins TRBV28 to TRBJ2-2; D is unclear. V was shortened by 7 bases and J by 0 bases, with 18 bases between the two germline ends. The CDR3 spans 17 residues. Germline V CDR1 and CDR2: MDHEN, SYDVKM. CDR3 sequence: CASKGSVALPNTGELFF. CDR3 nucleotide sequence: TGTGCCAGCAAAGGCAGCGTAGCATTACCGAACACCGGGGAGCTGTTTTTT. Filled out from reference TRBV28 and TRBJ2-2, the complete variable domain reads DVKVTQSSRYLVKRTGEKVFLECVQDMDHENMFWYRQDPGLGLRLIYFSYDVKMKEKGDIPEGYSVSREKKERFSLILESASTNQTSMYLCASKGSVALPNTGELFFGEGSRLTVL.

V usage is TRBV5-1 and J usage is TRBJ2-1; 10 bases agree with TRBD1. Germline values: CDR1 SGHRS, CDR2 YFSETQ. The V and J ends lost 1 base and 9 bases, in that order; junction bases with no gene match: 10. The CDR3 spans 16 residues. CDR3 nucleotide sequence: TGCGCCAGCAGCTTGCTCCGGGACAGGGGTCGGAGTGAGCAGTTCTTC. It translates to CASSLLRDRGRSEQFF.